This TCR beta chain was found in a study of Graves' ophthalmopathy and Graves' hyperthyroidism. Whole-study results and caveats: In blood appeared most of the expanded thyroid clonotypes whose frequency exceeded 0.001.

Investigators amplified TCR beta CDR3 regions from RNA transcripts. HTBI-primed RT-PCR formed the first round, and a multiplex PCR formed the second. TCRdb reprocessed the multiplex PCR reads with MiXCR, giving one entry per CDR3 protein. Of around 600,000 distinct CDR3 sequences in the sample, over 40% were seen once. In regard to this clonotype: Its antigen is as yet unknown.

The receptor comes from an adult man with Graves' ophthalmopathy. What was sequenced was peripheral blood.

The CDR3 spells CASGTGGEKLFF. DNA of the CDR3: TGTGCCAGCGGGACAGGGGGTGAAAAACTGTTTTTT. This sequence joins TRBV25-1 and TRBJ1-4; TRBD1 aligns across 11 bases. The junction had 0 bases not matched to a gene; V was cut back by 8 bases and J by 7 bases. The CDR3 loop spans 12 amino acids. The V gene's germline CDR1 is MGHDK and CDR2 SYGVNS.